Presented here are 13 T cell receptor beta chains from one specimen sequenced in a study of T cell responses to AZD1222 COVID-19 vaccine. The data were produced by immunoSEQ multiplex PCR, yet TCRdb's version contains in-frame clones alone and is incomplete. In the table there are around 77,000 clones, around 87% of which are singletons. The sample consisted of peripheral blood, taken on day 0 of AZD1222 vaccination. These receptor sequences come from an adult in good health.

The V call is TRBV19, the J call TRBJ2-2, with D possibly being TRBD2 (6 bases). Germline-derived CDR1 and CDR2 are LNHDA and SQIVND (reference sequence). V was cut by 3 bases and J by 1 base, with 12 bases left in between. This CDR3 comprises 16 residues. The CDR3 DNA reads as TGTGCCAGTAGTATCCTTTGGAGGGGGAACACCGGGGAGCTGTTTTTT. It is translated as CASSILWRGNTGELFF.

This clone came up once. The rearrangement joins TRBV7-9 to TRBJ2-5, with 10 bases aligning to TRBD2. CDR3 length: 14 residues. The V gene end was trimmed by 6 bases and the J gene end by 5 bases; junction bases not matched to a gene: 6. The germline gives CDR1 SEHNR, CDR2 FQNEAQ (reference sequence). CDR3 loop: CASRSYSGGETQYF. Written as DNA, the CDR3 is TGTGCCAGCAGATCATATAGCGGGGGGGAGACCCAGTACTTC.

The J gene is TRBJ1-1, the V gene TRBV6-5; D is unresolved. V was clipped by 6 bases and J by 1 base, with 9 bases between them. The CDR3 contains 13 residues. Germline V CDR1 and CDR2: MNHEY, SVGAGI. CDR3 region: CASRTLRNTEAFF. Here the CDR3 DNA reads TGTGCCAGCAGGACCCTAAGGAACACTGAAGCTTTCTTT.

J is TRBJ1-2 and V is TRBV7-9; D is ambiguous. Germline CDR1 SEHNR, CDR2 FQNEAQ (reference sequence). This CDR3 contains 10 residues. Trimming left V 4 bases short and J 14 bases short, with 11 bases between. The CDR3 region has the DNA TGTGCCAGCAGCTCCGGGATCCATACCTTC. It codes for CASSSGIHTF.

The rearrangement uses TRBV11-2 and TRBJ1-6, with 7 nucleotides matching TRBD1. Germline V CDR1 and CDR2: SGHAT, FQNNGV. The ends lost 1 base at V and 6 bases at J; junction bases unmatched: 9. CDR3 length: 17 residues. The CDR3 coding sequence is TGTGCCAGCAGCTTAGGGTGGGGGGGACAGTCTAATTCACCCCTCCACTTT. It encodes CASSLGWGGQSNSPLHF.

This clone was seen once. For the CDR3, the DNA is TGCGCCAGCAGCCAAGCCGGGACAGGGGACACCATATATTTT. This encodes CASSQAGTGDTIYF. The chain joins TRBV4-3 to TRBJ1-3; 10 bases map to TRBD1. Germline assignment: CDR1 LGHNA and CDR2 YSLEER. The CDR3 covers 14 residues. V was clipped by 1 base and J by 8 bases; unmatched bases: 2.

The V and J genes are TRBV5-1 and TRBJ2-1; D gene uncertain. CDR1 SGHRS and CDR2 YFSETQ come from the germline V gene. Trimming pared 2 bases from V and 4 bases from J, leaving 13 bases between. The CDR3 sequence is 15 residues long. The CDR3 bases are TGCGCCAGCAGCTTCATCTCCGGTCAATACAATGAGCAGTTCTTC. The encoded protein is CASSFISGQYNEQFF.

The rearrangement links TRBV30 to TRBJ1-2; 8 bases are shared with TRBD1. V shed 8 bases, J shed 2 bases, and the junction held 4 bases outside the gene matches. Germline V gene lookup returns CDR1 GTSNPN and CDR2 SVGIG (reference sequence). This CDR3 is built from 12 residues. The CDR3 here is CASRQGNYGYTF. Written as DNA, the CDR3 is TGTGCCAGTCGACAGGGGAACTATGGCTACACCTTC.

The J gene is TRBJ1-1, the V gene TRBV2; TRBD1 aligns across 11 bases. V lost 6 bases and J lost 6; bases outside the gene matches: 6. This CDR3 spans 14 amino acids. Germline CDR1 reads SNHLY; CDR2 reads FYNNEI. CDR3 in amino acids: CASRRTGGLAEAFF. CDR3 DNA sequence: TGTGCCAGCAGGCGGACAGGGGGCTTAGCTGAAGCTTTCTTT.

The chain recombines TRBV19 with TRBJ1-1, with 8 bases lining up with TRBD1. This CDR3 has 16 residues. Trimming at V came to 6 bases and at J to 0 bases, leaving 9 bases not matched to a gene. Germline assignment: CDR1 LNHDA and CDR2 SQIVND (reference sequence). CDR3 loop: CASSLGDRFMNTEAFF. The CDR3 nucleotides read TGTGCCAGTAGCCTGGGGGACAGGTTCATGAACACTGAAGCTTTCTTT.

The chain carries TRBV3-1 (or the pseudogene TRBV3-2) and TRBJ1-1; D remains ambiguous. Trimming took off 1 base at V and 1 base at J, with 7 bases between the two ends. This CDR3 contains 14 residues. The V gene's germline CDR1 is LGHDT and CDR2 YNNKEL (reference sequence). In DNA, the CDR3 is TGTGCCAGCAGCCAAGTTCTGTCGAACACTGAAGCTTTCTTT. This sequence encodes CASSQVLSNTEAFF.

The V call is TRBV28, the J call TRBJ1-2; D perhaps matches TRBD1 (5 bases). The V end lost 0 bases, the J end lost 8 bases, and 7 bases lay between the germline ends. Germline CDR1 reads MDHEN; CDR2 reads SYDVKM. The CDR3 is made up of 12 amino acids. In DNA form, the CDR3 reads TGTGCCAGCAGTTTATGGCGGGGCGGCTACACCTTC. Residues: CASSLWRGGYTF.

The chain links TRBV6-4 to TRBJ1-1; 8 positions agree with TRBD1. The germline CDR1 and CDR2 sequences are MRHNA and SNTAGT. The V segment lost 6 bases and the J segment 8 bases; nucleotides outside the gene matches: 11. CDR3 length: 14 residues. The CDR3 sequence: CASRTGGENHEAFF. As DNA, the CDR3 is TGTGCCAGCAGAACAGGGGGGGAAAACCACGAAGCTTTCTTT.